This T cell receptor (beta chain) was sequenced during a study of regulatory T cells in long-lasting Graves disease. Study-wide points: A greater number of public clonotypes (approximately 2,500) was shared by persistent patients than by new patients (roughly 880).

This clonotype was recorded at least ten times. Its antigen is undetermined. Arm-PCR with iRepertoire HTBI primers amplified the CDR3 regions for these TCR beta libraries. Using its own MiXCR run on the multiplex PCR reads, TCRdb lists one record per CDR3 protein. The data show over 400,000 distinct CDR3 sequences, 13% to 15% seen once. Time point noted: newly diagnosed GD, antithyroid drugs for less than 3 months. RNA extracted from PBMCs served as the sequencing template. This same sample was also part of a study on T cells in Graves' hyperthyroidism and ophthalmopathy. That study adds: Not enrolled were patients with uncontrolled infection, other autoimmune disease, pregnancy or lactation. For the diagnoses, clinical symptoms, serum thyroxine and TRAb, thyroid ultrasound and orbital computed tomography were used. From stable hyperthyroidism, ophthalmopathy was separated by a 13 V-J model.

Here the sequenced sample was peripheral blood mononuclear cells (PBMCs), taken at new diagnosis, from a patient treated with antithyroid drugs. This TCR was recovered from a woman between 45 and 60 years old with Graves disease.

CDR3 DNA: TGTGCCAGCAGCTCGAGACAGGTCTCCTTCGGGACCCAGTACTTC. Its protein product is CASSSRQVSFGTQYF. The rearrangement uses TRBV7-2 and TRBJ2-5; TRBD1 is a possible D gene (6 bases). The CDR3 has 15 amino acids. Germline loops: CDR1 SGHTA, CDR2 FQGNSA. V dropped 4 bases and J dropped 7 bases, with 19 bases sitting between them.